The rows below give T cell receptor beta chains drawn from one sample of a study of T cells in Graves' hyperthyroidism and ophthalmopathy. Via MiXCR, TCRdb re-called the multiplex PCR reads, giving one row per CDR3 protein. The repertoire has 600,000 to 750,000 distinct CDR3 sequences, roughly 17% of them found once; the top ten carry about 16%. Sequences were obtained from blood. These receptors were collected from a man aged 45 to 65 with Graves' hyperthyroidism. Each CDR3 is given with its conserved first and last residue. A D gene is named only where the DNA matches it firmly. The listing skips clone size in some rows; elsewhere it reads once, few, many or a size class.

CASSLASGSRTGELFF | TGCGCCAGCAGCTTGGCCTCAGGGAGTAGGACCGGGGAGCTGTTTTTT | TRBV5-1 | . | few | TRBJ2-2
CASSTTGTGVDEQYF | TGTGCCAGCAGTACGACCGGGACAGGGGTAGACGAGCAGTACTTC | TRBV6-1 | TRBD1 | . | TRBJ2-7
CASSIGTATNEKLFF | TGTGCCAGCAGCATAGGGACGGCAACTAATGAAAAACTGTTTTTT | TRBV11-2 | . | many | TRBJ1-4
CASSLGTGVGYGYTF | TGTGCCAGCAGCCTTGGGACAGGGGTTGGCTATGGCTACACCTTC | TRBV3-1 | TRBD1 | many | TRBJ1-2
CASSDLRSNTEAFF | TGTGCCAGCAGCGACTTAAGGTCGAACACTGAAGCTTTCTTT | TRBV7-2 | . | many | TRBJ1-1
CASSPGTGVNEQYF | TGTGCCAGCTCACCAGGGACAGGGGTTAACGAGCAGTACTTC | TRBV18 | TRBD1 | many | TRBJ2-7
CASSPGSSPNTGELFF | TGTGCCAGCAGCCCCGGTTCAAGCCCGAACACCGGGGAGCTGTTTTTT | TRBV28 | . | many | TRBJ2-2
CASSQEGGYYNEQFF | TGTGCCAGCAGCCAAGAAGGGGGATACTACAATGAGCAGTTCTTC | TRBV3-1 | . | . | TRBJ2-1
CASSTSGSDEQYF | TGTGCCAGTTCGACTAGCGGGAGTGACGAGCAGTACTTC | TRBV6-1 | TRBD2 | many | TRBJ2-7
CATSDQDRVWEQYF | TGTGCCACCAGTGACCAGGACAGGGTTTGGGAGCAGTACTTC | TRBV24-1 | TRBD1 | few | TRBJ2-7
CASMIGDLAENIQYF | TGTGCCAGCATGATAGGCGACCTAGCCGAAAACATTCAGTACTTC | TRBV2 | . | . | TRBJ2-4
CASSEGTGGADTGELFF | TGCGCCAGCAGTGAGGGGACAGGGGGCGCGGACACCGGGGAGCTGTTTTTT | TRBV10-2 | TRBD1 | many | TRBJ2-2
CAISEGHQNTGELFF | TGTGCCATCAGTGAAGGGCACCAGAACACCGGGGAGCTGTTTTTT | TRBV10-3 | . | few | TRBJ2-2
CASSVEGRGTNEQFF | TGTGCCAGCAGCGTAGAGGGACGGGGTACAAATGAGCAGTTCTTC | TRBV9 | . | many | TRBJ2-1
CASSIERETGELFF | TGTGCCAGCAGCATAGAGCGGGAGACCGGGGAGCTGTTTTTT | TRBV7-4 | TRBD2 | . | TRBJ2-2
CASSLERGASTGELFF | TGTGCCAGCAGTTTAGAAAGGGGGGCGAGCACCGGGGAGCTGTTTTTT | TRBV12-3/TRBV12-4 | . | once | TRBJ2-2
CASTSDRANYGYTF | TGTGCCAGCACCTCCGACAGGGCTAACTATGGCTACACCTTC | TRBV12-3/TRBV12-4 | TRBD1 | many | TRBJ1-2
CASSSLRANTEAFF | TGTGCCAGCAGTTCCCTTCGGGCCAACACTGAAGCTTTCTTT | TRBV7-8 | . | . | TRBJ1-1
CASSFGRLSNQPQHF | TGTGCCAGCAGCTTTGGACGGTTAAGCAATCAGCCCCAGCATTTT | TRBV3-1 | . | few | TRBJ1-5
CASREGYRAGANVLTF | TGTGCCAGCAGGGAAGGCTATAGGGCTGGGGCCAACGTCCTGACTTTC | TRBV6-1 | . | . | TRBJ2-6
CAWTDSGNTIYF | TGTGCCTGGACGGACTCTGGAAACACCATATATTTT | TRBV30 | . | many | TRBJ1-3
CASSITLGTLEKLFF | TGTGCCAGTAGTATAACGTTGGGGACACTTGAAAAACTGTTTTTT | TRBV19 | . | . | TRBJ1-4
CASSYRGLSGANVLTF | TGTGCCAGCAGCTACCGGGGCCTCTCTGGGGCCAACGTCCTGACTTTC | TRBV7-9 | . | . | TRBJ2-6
CASRETGDTEAFF | TGTGCCAGCAGGGAAACAGGGGACACTGAAGCTTTCTTT | TRBV2 | TRBD1 | many | TRBJ1-1
CATSRSSETSGGTDTQYF | TGTGCCACCAGCAGATCCTCGGAGACTAGCGGGGGCACAGATACGCAGTATTTT | TRBV15 | TRBD2 | few | TRBJ2-3
CATSGDLNTEAFF | TGTGCCACCAGTGGGGACCTGAACACTGAAGCTTTCTTT | TRBV24-1 | . | many | TRBJ1-1
CSARQSLADEQFF | TGCAGTGCTAGACAATCCCTAGCGGATGAGCAGTTCTTC | TRBV20-1 | TRBD2 | few | TRBJ2-1
CASTPGPLGNEQFF | TGTGCCAGCACCCCCGGACCTCTGGGGAATGAGCAGTTCTTC | TRBV12-3/TRBV12-4 | . | . | TRBJ2-1
CASSLDGSARFDEQFF | TGTGCCAGCAGCTTAGATGGATCGGCCCGCTTCGATGAGCAGTTCTTC | TRBV5-5 | . | few | TRBJ2-1
CASSLGRRNQPQHF | TGTGCCAGCAGCTTAGGCCGGAGAAATCAGCCCCAGCATTTT | TRBV12-3/TRBV12-4 | . | . | TRBJ1-5
CASSLQSGSREQYF | TGTGCCAGCAGCTTGCAGTCGGGGTCCCGCGAGCAGTACTTC | TRBV11-2 | . | . | TRBJ2-7
CASSLLSGRAATQYF | TGTGCCAGCAGTTTACTTAGCGGGAGGGCCGCGACCCAGTACTTC | TRBV28 | TRBD2 | many | TRBJ2-5
CSATPDRAYEQYF | TGCAGTGCAACCCCTGACAGAGCCTACGAGCAGTACTTC | TRBV20-1 | . | . | TRBJ2-7
CASSGRDGGNSGNTIYF | TGTGCCAGCAGCGGACGGGATGGCGGAAACTCTGGAAACACCATATATTTT | TRBV11-1 | . | many | TRBJ1-3
CASSSGRGSYNEQFF | TGTGCCAGCAGCTCCGGTAGGGGCTCCTACAATGAGCAGTTCTTC | TRBV11-2 | . | many | TRBJ2-1
CASSLAGLNYGYTF | TGTGCCAGCAGTTTGGCGGGACTAAACTATGGCTACACCTTC | TRBV28 | . | many | TRBJ1-2
CSVDRWTGGQETQYF | TGCAGCGTTGATAGGTGGACAGGAGGCCAAGAGACCCAGTACTTC | TRBV29-1 | TRBD1 | few | TRBJ2-5
CASSIGLALYQETQYF | TGTGCCAGTAGTATTGGGCTAGCGCTCTACCAAGAGACCCAGTACTTC | TRBV19 | . | many | TRBJ2-5
CASSLAPSGRTNEQFF | TGTGCCAGCAGCTTAGCGCCCAGCGGGAGGACTAATGAGCAGTTCTTC | TRBV7-9 | TRBD2 | many | TRBJ2-1
CASTAGTYYGYTF | TGTGCCAGTACCGCCGGGACGTACTATGGCTACACCTTC | TRBV19 | . | few | TRBJ1-2
CASSEDRGSYEQYF | TGTGCCAGCAGCGAGGACAGGGGGTCCTACGAGCAGTACTTC | TRBV9 | TRBD1 | . | TRBJ2-7